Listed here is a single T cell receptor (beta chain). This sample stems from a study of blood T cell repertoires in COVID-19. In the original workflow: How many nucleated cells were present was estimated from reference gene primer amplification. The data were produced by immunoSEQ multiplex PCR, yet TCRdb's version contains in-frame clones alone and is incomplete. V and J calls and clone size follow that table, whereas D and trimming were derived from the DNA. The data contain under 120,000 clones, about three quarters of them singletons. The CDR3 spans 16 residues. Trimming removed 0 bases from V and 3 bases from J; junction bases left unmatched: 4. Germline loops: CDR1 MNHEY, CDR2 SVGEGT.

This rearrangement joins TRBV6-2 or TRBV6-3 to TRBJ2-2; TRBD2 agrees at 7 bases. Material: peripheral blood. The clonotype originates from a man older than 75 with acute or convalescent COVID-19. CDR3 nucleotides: TGTGCCAGCAGTTACTCGTCAGCGGGGTACACCGGGGAGCTGTTTTTT. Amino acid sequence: CASSYSSAGYTGELFF.